A single sample is the source of the 15 T cell receptor beta chains below, sequenced in a study of regulatory T cells in long-lasting Graves disease (dated by TCRdb to the early 2020s). Taken with the paper, the label for time point translates to: newly diagnosed GD, antithyroid drugs for less than 3 months. For both TCR sequencing and RNA sequencing, RNA was extracted from PBMCs using TRIzol. Receptor libraries were prepared by multiplex PCR. The instrument given in TCRdb is Illumina HiSeq 4000. iRepertoire HTBI primers and Arm-PCR amplification of CDR3 regions were used to construct TCR beta libraries. TCRdb trimmed the raw reads at Q25, called clones with MiXCR and kept productive beta chains. Each CDR3 protein gets just one entry, which takes the most common genes and DNA from the rows behind it. For this sample there are a few hundred thousand distinct CDR3 sequences; about 17% appear just once. The ten largest make up 20% of the sample.

These sequences were also reported in another study, on T cells in Graves' hyperthyroidism and ophthalmopathy.

The sample here was peripheral blood mononuclear cells (PBMCs), taken at new diagnosis, from a patient treated with antithyroid drugs. The receptors derive from a woman aged 18-30 years with Graves disease. Donor details come from another sample of the same person, matched by shared clones.

The chain employs TRBV4-1 and TRBJ1-5, with D unresolved. Trimming shortened V by 5 bases and J by 3 bases, and 17 bases separated the two germline ends. The CDR3 runs 16 residues. Germline-derived CDR1 and CDR2 are MGHRA and YSYEKL. CDR3 nucleotide sequence: TGCGCCAGCAGCTTGATAGTAGGTCCCTTCAATCAGCCCCAGCATTTT. It specifies CASSLIVGPFNQPQHF.

The chain is built from TRBV11-2 and TRBJ1-6; TRBD1 matches 7 bases. Germline values: CDR1 SGHAT, CDR2 FQNNGV. This CDR3 is 16 amino acids long. V trimming: 3 bases; J trimming: 10 bases; junction bases outside the gene matches: 12. In DNA, the CDR3 is TGTGCCAGCAGCTTGAGTTCCCGGGGACAGTCCTCACCCCTCCACTTT. Translated, it gives CASSLSSRGQSSPLHF.

In this sample, this clonotype turned up a few times. The rearrangement links TRBV29-1 to TRBJ1-3, with 8 bases aligning to TRBD1. V lost 6 bases and J lost 2; bases outside the gene matches: 6. CDR1 SQVTM and CDR2 ANQGSEA come from the germline V gene. The CDR3 runs to 14 residues. In nucleotides, the CDR3 is TGCAGCGTCACGCAGGGGGCGGCTGGAAACACCATATATTTT. Protein: CSVTQGAAGNTIYF.

CDR3: CASSVPGNEQFF. CDR3 nucleotide sequence: TGTGCCAGCAGCGTCCCGGGGAATGAGCAGTTCTTC. V is TRBV9 and J is TRBJ2-1; a possible D gene is TRBD2 (5 bases). The germline CDR1 and CDR2 sequences are SGDLS and YYNGEE. V was shortened by 2 bases and J by 7 bases, with 7 bases between the two germline ends. The CDR3 length is 12 residues. Filled out from reference TRBV9 and TRBJ2-1, the complete variable domain reads DSGVTQTPKHLITATGQRVTLRCSPRSGDLSVYWYQQSLDQGLQFLIQYYNGEERAKGNILERFSAQQFPDLHSELNLSSLELGDSALYFCASSVPGNEQFFGPGTRLTVL.

This clonotype appeared many times. This chain uses TRBV18 with TRBJ2-7; 9 bases are shared with TRBD1. CDR1 is KGHSH, CDR2 LQKENI, per germline. Trimming at V came to 1 base and at J to 6 bases, leaving 1 base not matched to a gene. This CDR3 spans 13 amino acids. The CDR3 DNA sequence: TGTGCCAGCTCACCACGGGACAGGGTCGAGCAGTACTTC. This gives the protein CASSPRDRVEQYF.

This clonotype was counted between two and nine times. The genes are TRBV12-3 or TRBV12-4 and TRBJ1-4; D may be TRBD1 (5 bases). Trimming took 6 bases from V and 7 from J, leaving 12 bases between them. The CDR3 spans 13 residues. Here the CDR3 reads CASRNWGGEKLFF. For the CDR3, the DNA is TGTGCCAGCAGAAATTGGGGGGGTGAAAAACTGTTTTTT.

J is TRBJ2-1 and V is TRBV19; 10 bases map to TRBD1. The CDR3 is 17 residues long. V trimming: 2 bases; J trimming: 6 bases; junction bases outside the gene matches: 10. Looked up from germline, CDR1 is LNHDA and CDR2 is SQIVND (reference sequence). The CDR3 sequence: CASSILSPGTGANEQFF. Here the CDR3 DNA reads TGTGCCAGTAGTATACTCTCCCCCGGGACAGGGGCCAATGAGCAGTTCTTC.

The V call is TRBV5-1, the J call TRBJ1-5, with D uncertain. V shed 4 bases and J shed 3 bases, with 11 bases lying between them. This CDR3 has 14 residues. Germline V lookup: CDR1 SGHRS, CDR2 YFSETQ. The DNA of the CDR3 is TGCGCCAGCAGCGACGACATCTCCAATCAGCCCCAGCATTTT. Its protein is CASSDDISNQPQHF.

The V gene is TRBV19, the J gene TRBJ2-3; D perhaps matches TRBD1 (6 bases). The V gene's germline CDR1 is LNHDA and CDR2 SQIVND (reference sequence). The CDR3 is 19 residues long. V was clipped by 4 bases and J by 3 bases, with 26 bases between them. CDR3 DNA: TGTGCCAGTAGTACATCCAGGGGAGCCCCCAGGGGTCTGACAGATACGCAGTATTTT. This sequence encodes CASSTSRGAPRGLTDTQYF. Together with reference TRBV19 and TRBJ2-3, the CDR3 gives the full variable domain: DGGITQSPKYLFRKEGQNVTLSCEQNLNHDAMYWYRQDPGQGLRLIYYSQIVNDFQKGDIAEGYSVSREKKESFPLTVTSAQKNPTAFYLCASSTSRGAPRGLTDTQYFGPGTRLTVL.

This clonotype was detected ten times or more. The chain's CDR3 is CAWRRSGLLNTEAFF. The CDR3 DNA reads as TGTGCCTGGAGAAGATCGGGACTGCTGAACACTGAAGCTTTCTTT. This chain joins TRBV30 and TRBJ1-1; D may be TRBD1 (5 bases). Trimming took off 3 bases at V and 0 bases at J, with 14 bases between the two ends. The CDR3 runs 15 residues. Germline V gene lookup returns CDR1 GTSNPN and CDR2 SVGIG (reference sequence).

This clonotype was counted between two and nine times. This rearrangement joins TRBV5-4 to TRBJ1-2; 9 bases are a match to TRBD1. Germline V gene lookup returns CDR1 SGHNT and CDR2 YYREEE (reference sequence). This CDR3 spans 14 amino acids. Germline trimming cut 4 bases from V and 8 bases from J; bases unmatched to any gene: 9. The CDR3 DNA reads as TGTGCCAGCAGCATAGGACAGGGGCGTGGGGGCTACACCTTC. Translation gives CASSIGQGRGGYTF.

The CDR3 loop is CSGGSLNYGYTF. In DNA form, the CDR3 reads TGCAGCGGCGGTAGCCTAAACTATGGCTACACCTTC. The chain joins TRBV29-1 to TRBJ1-2; D call uncertain. Trimming stripped 7 bases from V and 2 bases from J, with 11 bases between. Germline CDR1 is SQVTM and CDR2 is ANQGSEA. There are 12 residues in the CDR3. Full variable domain (remainder filled in from reference TRBV29-1 and TRBJ1-2): SAVISQKPSRDICQRGTSLTIQCQVDSQVTMMFWYRQQPGQSLTLIATANQGSEATYESGFVIDKFPISRPNLTFSTLTVSNMSPEDSSIYLCSGGSLNYGYTFGSGTRLTVV.

The V and J genes are TRBV5-1 and TRBJ2-7, with unresolved D. This CDR3 spans 15 amino acids. The V gene lost 0 bases and the J gene lost 4 bases, with 14 bases spanning the gap. CDR1 SGHRS and CDR2 YFSETQ come from the germline V gene. DNA for the CDR3: TGCGCCAGCAGCTTGGGTTCTGGGGTTGGTTACGAGCAGTACTTC. This codes for CASSLGSGVGYEQYF.

Ten or more counts support this clonotype. V is TRBV7-9 and J is TRBJ2-3; no clear D gene. CDR3 size: 13 residues. CDR1 is SEHNR and CDR2 is FQNEAQ in the germline V gene (reference sequence). The germline V and J ends were trimmed by 8 bases and 2 bases, with 11 bases remaining between them. This CDR3 reads CASVRGDTDTQYF. CDR3 DNA: TGTGCCAGCGTTAGAGGCGACACAGATACGCAGTATTTT.

In this sample, this clonotype turned up many times. The chain employs TRBV11-2 and TRBJ2-2; D is possibly TRBD1 (6 bases). The CDR3 sequence is 13 residues long. Germline values: CDR1 SGHAT, CDR2 FQNNGV. Trimming left V 5 bases short and J 7 bases short, with 11 bases between. The CDR3 here is CASSLRGGGELFF. The CDR3 nucleotides read TGTGCCAGCAGCCTCAGGGGTGGCGGGGAGCTGTTTTTT.